This T cell receptor (beta chain) was identified during a study of blood T cell repertoires in COVID-19. Study overall: Specimens from acute and convalescent COVID-19 originated in the United States, Italy and Spain. In each case, the material was cDNA or gDNA derived from T cells, B-cell-depleted T cells, or PBMCs.

In the authors' methods: How many nucleated cells were present was estimated from reference gene primer amplification. Sequencing was performed with immunoSEQ multiplex PCR; in TCRdb, only in-frame clones are kept and a portion is missing. V and J calls and clone size are those listed in that table; D and trimming were worked out from the DNA. Of under 130,000 clones in the sample, about 90% are singletons; the top ten hold 6.2%. The V and J ends lost 0 bases and 4 bases respectively, with 11 bases between them. There are 15 residues in the CDR3. The germline V gene encodes CDR1 SGHDT and CDR2 YYEEEE.

V is TRBV5-6 and J is TRBJ1-3, with D possibly being TRBD1 (5 bases). This TCR was recovered from a human donor in a cohort sampled during active COVID-19. Sequenced: peripheral blood. CDR3 nucleotides: TGTGCCAGCAGCTTGGAAGCAGGGATAGGAAACACCATATATTTT. Amino acid sequence: CASSLEAGIGNTIYF.